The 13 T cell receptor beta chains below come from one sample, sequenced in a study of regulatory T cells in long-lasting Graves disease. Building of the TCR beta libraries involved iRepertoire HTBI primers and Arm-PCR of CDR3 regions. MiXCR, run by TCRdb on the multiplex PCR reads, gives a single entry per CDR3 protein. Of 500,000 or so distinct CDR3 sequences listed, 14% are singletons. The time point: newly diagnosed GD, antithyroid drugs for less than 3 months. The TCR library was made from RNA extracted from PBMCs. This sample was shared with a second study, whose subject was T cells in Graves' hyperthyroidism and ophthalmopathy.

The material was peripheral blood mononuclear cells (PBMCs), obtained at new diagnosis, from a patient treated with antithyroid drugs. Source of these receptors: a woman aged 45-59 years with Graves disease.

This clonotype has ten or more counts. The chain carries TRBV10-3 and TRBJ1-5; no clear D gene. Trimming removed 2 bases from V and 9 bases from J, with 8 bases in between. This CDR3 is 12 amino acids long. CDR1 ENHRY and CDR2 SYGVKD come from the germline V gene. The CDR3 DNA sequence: TGTGCCATCAGTGAGGCAGATTCGCCCCAGCATTTT. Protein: CAISEADSPQHF.

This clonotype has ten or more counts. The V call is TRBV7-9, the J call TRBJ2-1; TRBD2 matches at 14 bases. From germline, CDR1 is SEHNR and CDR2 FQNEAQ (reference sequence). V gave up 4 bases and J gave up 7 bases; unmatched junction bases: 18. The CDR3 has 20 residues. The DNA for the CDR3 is TGTGCCAGCAGCTCAATCGGGACTAGCGGGAGAAGGAGGGATGAGAATGAGCAGTTCTTC. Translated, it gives CASSSIGTSGRRRDENEQFF.

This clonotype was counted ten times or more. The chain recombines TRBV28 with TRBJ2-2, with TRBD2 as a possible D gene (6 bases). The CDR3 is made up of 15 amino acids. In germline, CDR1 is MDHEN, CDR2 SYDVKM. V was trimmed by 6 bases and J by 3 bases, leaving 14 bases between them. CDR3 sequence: CASSLKSGYTGELFF. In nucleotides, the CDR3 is TGTGCCAGCAGCCTCAAAAGCGGGTACACCGGGGAGCTGTTTTTT.

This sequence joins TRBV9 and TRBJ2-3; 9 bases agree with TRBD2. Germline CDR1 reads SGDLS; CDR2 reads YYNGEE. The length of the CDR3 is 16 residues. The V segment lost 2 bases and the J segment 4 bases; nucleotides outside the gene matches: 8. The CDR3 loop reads CASSVGLAGRADTQYF. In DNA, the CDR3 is TGTGCCAGCAGCGTTGGGCTAGCGGGAAGGGCAGATACGCAGTATTTT.

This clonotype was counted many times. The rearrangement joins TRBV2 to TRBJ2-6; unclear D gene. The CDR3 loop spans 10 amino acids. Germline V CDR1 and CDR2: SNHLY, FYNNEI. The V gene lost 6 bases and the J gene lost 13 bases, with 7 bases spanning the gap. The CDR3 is CASRVTVLTF. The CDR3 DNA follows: TGTGCCAGCAGGGTAACAGTCCTGACTTTC.

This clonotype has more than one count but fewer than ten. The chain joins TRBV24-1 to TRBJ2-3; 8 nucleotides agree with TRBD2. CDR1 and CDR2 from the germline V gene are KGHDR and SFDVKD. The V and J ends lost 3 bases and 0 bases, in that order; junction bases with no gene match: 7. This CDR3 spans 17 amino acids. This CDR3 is CATSDPAGLASTDTQYF. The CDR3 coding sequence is TGTGCCACCAGTGATCCCGCCGGACTAGCTAGCACAGATACGCAGTATTTT.

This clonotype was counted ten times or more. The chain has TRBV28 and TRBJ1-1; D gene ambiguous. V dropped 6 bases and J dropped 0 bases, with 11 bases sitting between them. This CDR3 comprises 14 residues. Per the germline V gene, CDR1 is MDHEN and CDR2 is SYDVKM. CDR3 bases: TGTGCCAGCAGCCCCCCCCCCATGAACACTGAAGCTTTCTTT. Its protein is CASSPPPMNTEAFF.

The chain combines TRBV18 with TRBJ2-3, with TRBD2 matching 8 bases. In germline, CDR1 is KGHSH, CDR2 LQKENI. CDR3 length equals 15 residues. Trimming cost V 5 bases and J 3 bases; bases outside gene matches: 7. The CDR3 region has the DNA TGTGCCAGCTCAATCGGTGGCGGGAGGACAGATACGCAGTATTTT. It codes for CASSIGGGRTDTQYF.

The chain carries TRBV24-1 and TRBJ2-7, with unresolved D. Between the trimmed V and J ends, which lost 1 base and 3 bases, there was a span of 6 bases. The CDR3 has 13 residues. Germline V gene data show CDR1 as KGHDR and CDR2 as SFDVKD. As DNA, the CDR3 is TGTGCCACCAGTGATTTCGCGGTCTACGAGCAGTACTTC. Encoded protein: CATSDFAVYEQYF.

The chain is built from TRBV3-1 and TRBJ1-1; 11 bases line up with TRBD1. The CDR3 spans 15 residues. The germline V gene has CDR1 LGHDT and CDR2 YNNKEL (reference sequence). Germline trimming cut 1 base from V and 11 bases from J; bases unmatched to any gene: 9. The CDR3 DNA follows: TGTGCCAGCAGCCAAGTTGGGACAGGGGGGGGAAACGCTTTCTTT. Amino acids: CASSQVGTGGGNAFF. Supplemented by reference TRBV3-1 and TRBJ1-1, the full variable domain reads DTAVSQTPKYLVTQMGNDKSIKCEQNLGHDTMYWYKQDSKKFLKIMFSYNNKELIINETVPNRFSPKSPDKAHLNLHINSLELGDSAVYFCASSQVGTGGGNAFFGQGTRLTVV.

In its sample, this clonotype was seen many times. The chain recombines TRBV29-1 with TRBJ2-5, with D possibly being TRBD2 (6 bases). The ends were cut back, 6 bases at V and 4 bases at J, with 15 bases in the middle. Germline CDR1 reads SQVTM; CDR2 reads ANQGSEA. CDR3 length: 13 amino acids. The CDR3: CSVLVVRGETQYF. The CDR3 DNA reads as TGCAGCGTCCTGGTGGTGCGGGGAGAGACCCAGTACTTC.

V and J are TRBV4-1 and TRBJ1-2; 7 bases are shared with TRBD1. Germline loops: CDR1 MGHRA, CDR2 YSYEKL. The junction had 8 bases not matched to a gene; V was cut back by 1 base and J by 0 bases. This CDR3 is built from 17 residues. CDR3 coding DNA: TGCGCCAGCAGCCAAGTCTTCCTCAGGGGGGCTAACTATGGCTACACCTTC. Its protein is CASSQVFLRGANYGYTF.

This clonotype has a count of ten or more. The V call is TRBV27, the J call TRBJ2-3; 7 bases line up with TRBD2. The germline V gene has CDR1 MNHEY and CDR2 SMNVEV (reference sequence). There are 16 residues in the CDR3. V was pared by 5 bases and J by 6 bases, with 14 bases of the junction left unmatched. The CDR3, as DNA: TGTGCCAGCAGTACCAGACACCGGCGGGAGAGGGATACGCAGTATTTT. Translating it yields CASSTRHRRERDTQYF.